A single sample gave rise to the 21 T cell receptor beta chains below, sequenced in a study of CD8+ T cells in alopecia areata. Extracted from the samples, RNA was reverse transcribed into cDNA to serve as the sequencing template. Repertoires were generated with immunoSEQ multiplex PCR, while TCRdb's copy carries only in-frame clones and drops some. The sample holds over 150,000 clones, roughly 50% seen once. Sequencing input: CD8+ T cells sorted from blood. The receptors were sampled from a human donor in good health.

V and J are TRBV12-5 and TRBJ2-5; D uncertain. V lost 1 base and J lost 2, with 5 bases in between. The germline V gene has CDR1 LGHNT and CDR2 FRNRAP. This CDR3 spans 13 amino acids. The CDR3 DNA sequence: TGTGCTAGTGGTTTGGGCGGTCAAGAGACCCAGTACTTC. This translates into CASGLGGQETQYF.

This chain connects TRBV5-1 to TRBJ2-2, with 9 bases aligning to TRBD2. The CDR3 is 17 residues long. The germline V gene encodes CDR1 SGHRS and CDR2 YFSETQ. V was clipped by 3 bases and J by 3 bases; unmatched bases: 9. The CDR3 bases are TGCGCCAGCAGCTCCGCCGGGACTAGCCTTTACACCGGGGAGCTGTTTTTT. It specifies CASSSAGTSLYTGELFF.

The rearrangement joins TRBV4-1 to TRBJ2-7, with 9 nucleotides matching TRBD1. Germline CDR1 MGHRA, CDR2 YSYEKL. The V gene end was trimmed by 2 bases and the J gene end by 5 bases; junction bases not matched to a gene: 4. CDR3 length equals 14 residues. The CDR3 spells CASSQSRTGDEQYF. CDR3 coding DNA: TGCGCCAGCAGCCAATCTAGGACAGGGGACGAGCAGTACTTC.

CDR3 DNA sequence: TGTGCCAGCAGCTTAGATCGACCTAGGGGCTACACCTTC. It is translated as CASSLDRPRGYTF. The chain links TRBV7-9 to TRBJ1-2; D remains ambiguous. V lost 1 base and J 8 bases, leaving 11 bases between the germline ends. Germline V gene data show CDR1 as SEHNR and CDR2 as FQNEAQ (reference sequence). The CDR3 is made up of 13 amino acids. Supplemented by reference TRBV7-9 and TRBJ1-2, the full variable domain reads DTGVSQNPRHKITKRGQNVTFRCDPISEHNRLYWYRQTLGQGPEFLTYFQNEAQLEKSRLLSDRFSAERPKGSFSTLEIQRTEQGDSAMYLCASSLDRPRGYTFGSGTRLTVV.

This rearrangement joins TRBV4-1 to TRBJ1-5; no firm D call. The CDR3 runs 14 residues. Germline CDR1 MGHRA, CDR2 YSYEKL. With 6 bases removed from V and 2 bases from J, the gap between germline ends came to 11 bases. The CDR3 sequence: CASSTVAGNQPQHF. Written as DNA, the CDR3 is TGCGCCAGCAGTACGGTCGCGGGCAATCAGCCCCAGCATTTT.

The gene calls are TRBV5-6 and TRBJ1-1; D is possibly TRBD1 (6 bases). Germline V gives CDR1 SGHDT, CDR2 YYEEEE. The CDR3 is 15 residues long. The ends were cut back, 3 bases at V and 1 base at J, with 13 bases in the middle. CDR3 residues: CASSSYREWNTEAFF. DNA for the CDR3: TGTGCCAGCAGCTCATACAGGGAGTGGAACACTGAAGCTTTCTTT.

This clone was observed a handful of times. CDR3 coding DNA: TGCGCCAGCAGCCAATATGCGACAGGGATGGGTGAAAAACTGTTTTTT. Its translation: CASSQYATGMGEKLFF. The genes are TRBV4-1 and TRBJ1-4; 7 nucleotides align to TRBD1. The germline CDR1 and CDR2 sequences are MGHRA and YSYEKL. V dropped 2 bases and J dropped 7; count of bases not matched to a gene: 10. The CDR3 loop spans 16 amino acids.

The CDR3 here is CASSHTYDSTDTQYF. For the CDR3, the DNA is TGTGCCAGCAGTCATACGTATGATAGCACAGATACGCAGTATTTT. The gene calls are TRBV2 and TRBJ2-3, with D uncertain. CDR3 length equals 15 residues. Germline lookup yields CDR1 SNHLY and CDR2 FYNNEI. The V end was cut by 5 bases, the J end by 0 bases, with 12 bases between.

CDR3 nucleotides: TGTGCCAGCAGCCAACCGGGACAGAGTAACACTGAAGCTTTCTTT. This sequence encodes CASSQPGQSNTEAFF. This sequence joins TRBV7-9 and TRBJ1-1, with 7 bases fitting TRBD1. CDR1 and CDR2 (germline): SEHNR, FQNEAQ (reference sequence). The CDR3 runs 15 residues. V was clipped by 5 bases and J by 2 bases; unmatched bases: 8.

In its sample, this clone was seen once. This chain joins TRBV4-1 and TRBJ1-1, with TRBD1 matching over 7 bases. The CDR3 extends over 14 amino acids. Germline CDR1 MGHRA, CDR2 YSYEKL. Losses at the gene ends were 4 bases for V and 1 base for J; bases not matched to a gene: 3. Here the CDR3 DNA reads TGCGCCAGCAGCCCCTGGGACAGGAACACTGAAGCTTTCTTT. This gives the protein CASSPWDRNTEAFF.

The rearrangement links TRBV19 to TRBJ1-2; 10 bases fit TRBD1. The J segment lost 4 bases and the V segment lost 1 base, leaving 3 bases of the junction unmatched. CDR1 and CDR2 (germline): LNHDA, SQIVND (reference sequence). CDR3 size: 15 residues. CDR3 sequence (DNA): TGTGCCAGTAGTATAGTGGGACAGGGGACCTATGGCTACACCTTC. Amino acid sequence: CASSIVGQGTYGYTF.

This CDR3 is CASSFQGSEAFF. The CDR3 DNA is TGTGCCAGCAGTTTTCAGGGGTCTGAAGCTTTCTTT. The chain combines TRBV27 with TRBJ1-1, with D maybe TRBD1 (6 bases). CDR3 length equals 12 residues. Per germline, CDR1 MNHEY and CDR2 SMNVEV (reference sequence). The V end lost 3 bases, the J end lost 6 bases, and 8 bases lay between the germline ends.

This clone was found a few times. The gene calls are TRBV27 and TRBJ2-1; D gene ambiguous. The CDR3 is 14 residues long. V lost 0 bases to trimming and J lost 0 bases, with 3 bases between them. Germline lookup yields CDR1 MNHEY and CDR2 SMNVEV (reference sequence). The CDR3 bases are TGTGCCAGCAGTTTATCGAACTCCTACAATGAGCAGTTCTTC. It encodes CASSLSNSYNEQFF.

A few counts support this clone. This rearrangement joins TRBV10-3 to TRBJ1-1, with D possibly TRBD1 on 6 matching bases. CDR1 is ENHRY, CDR2 SYGVKD, per germline. Trimming stripped 6 bases from V and 0 bases from J, with 11 bases between. The CDR3 spans 14 residues. The chain's CDR3 is CAIRDGQLNTEAFF. The CDR3 nucleotides read TGTGCCATCAGGGATGGACAGTTGAACACTGAAGCTTTCTTT.

This clone showed up just a few times. This sequence joins TRBV18 and TRBJ1-5; D remains ambiguous. The CDR3 length is 15 residues. The V gene's germline CDR1 is KGHSH and CDR2 LQKENI. V was pared by 0 bases and J by 3 bases, with 9 bases between. CDR3: CASSPPGSFNQPQHF. Here the CDR3 DNA reads TGTGCCAGCTCACCACCGGGATCATTCAATCAGCCCCAGCATTTT.

There are a few counts of this clone. The chain joins TRBV5-1 to TRBJ2-7; a possible D gene is TRBD1 (5 bases). Germline loops: CDR1 SGHRS, CDR2 YFSETQ. The CDR3 runs 12 residues. Trimming took off 4 bases at V and 4 bases at J, with 9 bases between the two ends. As DNA, the CDR3 is TGCGCCAGCAGCCTAGACAGATACGAGCAGTACTTC. Amino acid sequence: CASSLDRYEQYF.

V and J are TRBV7-6 and TRBJ2-7; 8 nucleotides match TRBD1. The germline V gene encodes CDR1 SGHVS and CDR2 FNYEAQ. The V gene end was trimmed by 8 bases and the J gene end by 2 bases; junction bases not matched to a gene: 11. CDR3 length: 15 amino acids. Written as DNA, the CDR3 is TGTGCCAGCCAGCCAGGGACAGGTAACACCTACGAGCAGTACTTC. This encodes CASQPGTGNTYEQYF.

The genes are TRBV10-3 and TRBJ2-3; a possible D gene is TRBD1 (5 bases). Germline-derived CDR1 and CDR2 are ENHRY and SYGVKD. The CDR3 loop spans 19 amino acids. Trimming took off 2 bases at V and 2 bases at J, with 23 bases between the two ends. CDR3 region: CAISEPPNFRRQSTDTQYF. Here the CDR3 DNA reads TGTGCCATCAGTGAGCCCCCTAATTTCAGGCGACAGTCCACAGATACGCAGTATTTT.

This clone came up a few times. This chain links TRBV19 with TRBJ1-1; D is undetermined. Trimming took 4 bases from V and 2 from J, leaving 14 bases between them. The CDR3 sequence is 15 residues long. Looked up from germline, CDR1 is LNHDA and CDR2 is SQIVND (reference sequence). The CDR3 reads CASSTLREINTEAFF. As DNA, the CDR3 is TGTGCCAGTAGTACTCTCCGGGAGATTAACACTGAAGCTTTCTTT.

Ten or more counts support this clone. This rearrangement joins TRBV19 to TRBJ1-3, with TRBD1 as a possible D gene (5 bases). V was shortened by 3 bases and J by 4 bases, with 13 bases between the two germline ends. This CDR3 is built from 15 residues. Per the germline V gene, CDR1 is LNHDA and CDR2 is SQIVND (reference sequence). CDR3: CASSIGGGAGNTIYF. CDR3 in DNA: TGTGCCAGTAGTATCGGCGGGGGAGCCGGAAACACCATATATTTT.

The rearrangement joins TRBV11-2 to TRBJ2-5; 9 nucleotides align to TRBD2. Unmatched junction bases numbered 9, after V lost 5 bases and J lost 5 bases. This CDR3 has 15 amino acids. CDR1 and CDR2 from the germline V gene are SGHAT and FQNNGV. CDR3 bases: TGTGCCAGCAGCCCCTGGGGTAGCGGGAGCGAGACCCAGTACTTC. Protein sequence: CASSPWGSGSETQYF.